This T cell receptor (beta chain) was sequenced in a study of regulatory T cells in long-lasting Graves disease (dated by TCRdb to 2020 to 2022). Background for the entire study: Persistent Graves' disease meant more than 5 years of antithyroid drug treatment with TSH receptor autoantibodies that stayed positive. Patients with persistent Graves' disease were compared with patients with newly diagnosed Graves' disease using TCR sequencing and RNA sequencing of peripheral blood. The study was conducted in China and was registered as a clinical trial. A total of roughly 33 samples underwent TCR sequencing: about 13 from persistent and 20 from newly diagnosed Graves' disease patients. In the clinical cohort, patients with persistent Graves' disease had used antithyroid drugs for an average of around ten years. Study-wide findings and limitations: Only peripheral blood was studied, because thyroid tissue, the primary lesion, was inaccessible. TRBV28, TRBJ1-2 and TRBJ2-5 were preferentially used in persistent disease, while TRBV20-1 and TRBJ2-1 were favored in newly diagnosed disease. Compared with newly diagnosed patients, patients with persistent Graves' disease had lower TCR Shannon entropy and fewer highly expanded clones, which suggests clonal expansion. A larger number of public clonotypes was shared among persistent patients (around 3,000) than among newly diagnosed patients (over 850). The small sample size was acknowledged by the authors as a limitation that may reduce accuracy. Sequencing and analysis were limited to the TCR beta chain.

The junction shows trimming of 2 bases on V and 5 bases on J, plus 12 bases between the germline ends. CDR1 and CDR2 were assigned from the germline V gene as KGHSH and LQKENI. The CDR3 starts with the cysteine, ends with the phenylalanine, and has 14 residues. CDR3 DNA is the only sequence kept; it has 42 bases, read in frame from the first base. The method behind the library was multiplex PCR. The sequencer listed for this sample is Illumina HiSeq 4000. CDR3 regions were amplified by Arm-PCR with iRepertoire HTBI primers to construct TCR beta libraries. Before sequencing, the PCR products went through gel purification. The original pipeline was this. A total of roughly 67 TRBV and some 15 TRBJ segments were identified across samples and were used for gene usage analysis of CDR3 amino acid clonotypes. COPE and FqMerger were used to merge the filtered high-quality paired reads into contigs. BLAST was used to align contigs to IMGT TRBV, TRBD and TRBJ reference genes, and CDR3 was defined according to IMGT. Any clonotype with a frequency above 0.1% was classified as a highly expanded clone. Repertoire diversity was measured by Shannon entropy, and V-J evenness by the Gini coefficient. Clonotypes shared by more than one individual were considered public. TCRdb ran its own pipeline on the public reads, namely fastp trimming at Q25 and MiXCR clone calling, and kept in-frame beta chains. Rows with one shared CDR3 protein collapse into an entry with the most common genes and DNA. These V and J calls rely on TCRdb rather than the paper's analysis. Here the sample has about 290,000 distinct CDR3 sequences; 22% occur a single time. More than 50% of the sample rests with the top ten.

Ten or more counts support this clonotype. Its target antigen remains unknown. Base quality data are lacking; no much larger clone is found one base away. The time point label on this specimen signifies: persistent/refractory GD, antithyroid drugs over 5 years with positive TRAb. For both TCR sequencing and RNA sequencing, RNA was extracted from PBMCs using TRIzol. The diagnosis of Graves' disease was made according to American Thyroid Association guidelines. Patients for the study were recruited at an endocrinology department in Xi'an, China. From each patient, 7.5 to 10 milliliters of peripheral blood was collected into an EDTA anticoagulant tube. Ficoll Paque Plus density gradient separation was used to isolate PBMCs, and no further T cell sorting was performed. An Agilent 2100 Bioanalyzer and agarose gel were used to assess RNA quality, and a NanoDrop 2000 was used to measure RNA concentration.

The sequence came from a female donor with Graves disease. Sequencing was performed on peripheral blood mononuclear cells (PBMCs), taken when the disease was refractory, from a patient treated with antithyroid drugs. This chain is built from TRBV18 and TRBJ1-2; no D gene call is confident. The DNA is TGTGCCAGCTCACCATTCCAGGAAGAATATGGCTACACCTTC. Its protein reads: CASSPFQEEYGYTF.